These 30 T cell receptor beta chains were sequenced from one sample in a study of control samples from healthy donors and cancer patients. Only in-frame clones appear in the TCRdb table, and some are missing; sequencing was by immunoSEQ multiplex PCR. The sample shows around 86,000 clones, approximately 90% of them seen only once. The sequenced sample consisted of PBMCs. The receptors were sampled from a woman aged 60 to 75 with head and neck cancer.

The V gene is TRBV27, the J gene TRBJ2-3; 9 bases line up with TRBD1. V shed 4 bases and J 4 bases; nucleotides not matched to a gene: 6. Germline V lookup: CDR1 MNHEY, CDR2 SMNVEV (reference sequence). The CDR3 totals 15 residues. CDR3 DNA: TGTGCCAGCAGTTCAGCACAGGGGGCGTCAGATACGCAGTATTTT. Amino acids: CASSSAQGASDTQYF.

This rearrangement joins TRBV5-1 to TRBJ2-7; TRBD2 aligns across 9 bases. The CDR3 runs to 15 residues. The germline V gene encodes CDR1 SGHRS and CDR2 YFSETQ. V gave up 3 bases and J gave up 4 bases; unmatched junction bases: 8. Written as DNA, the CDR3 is TGCGCCAGCAGCTCCCGGGGTAGCGGGAGTTACGAGCAGTACTTC. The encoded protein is CASSSRGSGSYEQYF.

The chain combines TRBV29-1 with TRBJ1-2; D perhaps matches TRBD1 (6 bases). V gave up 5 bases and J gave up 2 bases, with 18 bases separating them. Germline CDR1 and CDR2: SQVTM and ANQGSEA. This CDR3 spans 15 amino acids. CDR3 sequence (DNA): TGCAGCGTTTTTGACCGGGACACGAAAAACTATGGCTACACCTTC. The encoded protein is CSVFDRDTKNYGYTF.

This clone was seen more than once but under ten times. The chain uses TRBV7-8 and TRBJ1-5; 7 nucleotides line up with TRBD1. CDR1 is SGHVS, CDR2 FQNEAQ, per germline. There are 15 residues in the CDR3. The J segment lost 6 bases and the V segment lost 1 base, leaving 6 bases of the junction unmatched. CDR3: CASSLDRGKGQPQHF. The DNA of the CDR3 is TGTGCCAGCAGCTTAGACAGGGGAAAGGGTCAGCCCCAGCATTTT.

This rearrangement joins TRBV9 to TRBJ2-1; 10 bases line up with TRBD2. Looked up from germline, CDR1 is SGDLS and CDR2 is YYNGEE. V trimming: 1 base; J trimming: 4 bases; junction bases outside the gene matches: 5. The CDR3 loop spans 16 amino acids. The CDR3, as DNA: TGTGCCAGCAGCGTACTAGCGGGAGCTGAATACAATGAGCAGTTCTTC. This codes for CASSVLAGAEYNEQFF.

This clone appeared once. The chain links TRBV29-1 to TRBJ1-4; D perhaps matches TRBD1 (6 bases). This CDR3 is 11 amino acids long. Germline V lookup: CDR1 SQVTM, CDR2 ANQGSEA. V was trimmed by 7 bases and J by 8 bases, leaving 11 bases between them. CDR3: CSARDNEKLFF. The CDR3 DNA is TGCAGCGCCCGGGACAACGAAAAACTGTTTTTT. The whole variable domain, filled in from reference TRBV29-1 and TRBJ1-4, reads SAVISQKPSRDICQRGTSLTIQCQVDSQVTMMFWYRQQPGQSLTLIATANQGSEATYESGFVIDKFPISRPNLTFSTLTVSNMSPEDSSIYLCSARDNEKLFFGSGTQLSVL.

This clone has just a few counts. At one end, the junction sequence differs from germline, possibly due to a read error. The CDR3 protein is CASALDRKALF. DNA of the CDR3: TGTGCCAGCGCCCTGGACCGGAAGGCGCTCTTT. This chain uses TRBV2 with TRBJ1-1, with D hard to call. This CDR3 contains 11 residues. Per the germline V gene, CDR1 is SNHLY and CDR2 is FYNNEI.

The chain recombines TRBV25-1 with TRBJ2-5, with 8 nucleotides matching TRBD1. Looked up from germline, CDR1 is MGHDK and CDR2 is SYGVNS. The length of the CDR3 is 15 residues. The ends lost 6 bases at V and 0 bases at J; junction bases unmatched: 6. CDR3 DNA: TGTGCCAGCAGACCGACAGGGGCTAACCAAGAGACCCAGTACTTC. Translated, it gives CASRPTGANQETQYF.

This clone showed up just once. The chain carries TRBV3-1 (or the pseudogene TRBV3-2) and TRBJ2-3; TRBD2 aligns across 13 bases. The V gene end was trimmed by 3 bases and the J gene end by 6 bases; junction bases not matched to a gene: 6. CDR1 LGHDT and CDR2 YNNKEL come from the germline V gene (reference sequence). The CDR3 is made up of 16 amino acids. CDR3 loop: CASSHQLAGGTDTQYF. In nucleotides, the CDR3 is TGTGCCAGCAGCCACCAACTAGCGGGAGGGACCGATACGCAGTATTTT.

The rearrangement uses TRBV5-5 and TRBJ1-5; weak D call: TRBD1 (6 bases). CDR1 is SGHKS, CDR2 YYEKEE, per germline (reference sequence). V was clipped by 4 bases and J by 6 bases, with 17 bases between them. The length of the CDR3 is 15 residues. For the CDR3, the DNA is TGTGCCAGCAGCGCAATTACAGGGATTTCTCAGCCCCAGCATTTT. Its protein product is CASSAITGISQPQHF.

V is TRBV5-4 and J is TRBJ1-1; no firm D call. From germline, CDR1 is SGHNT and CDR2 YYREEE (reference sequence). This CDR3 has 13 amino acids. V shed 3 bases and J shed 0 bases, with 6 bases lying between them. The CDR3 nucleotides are TGTGCCAGCAGCTCCCGAGTGAACACTGAAGCTTTCTTT. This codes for CASSSRVNTEAFF. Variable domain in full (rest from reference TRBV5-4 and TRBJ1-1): ETGVTQSPTHLIKTRGQQVTLRCSSQSGHNTVSWYQQALGQGPQFIFQYYREEENGRGNFPPRFSGLQFPNYSSELNVNALELDDSALYLCASSSRVNTEAFFGQGTRLTVV.

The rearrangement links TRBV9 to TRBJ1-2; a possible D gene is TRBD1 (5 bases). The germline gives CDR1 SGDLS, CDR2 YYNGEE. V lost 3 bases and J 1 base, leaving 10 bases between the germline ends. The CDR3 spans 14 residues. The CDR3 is CASSATEFNYGYTF. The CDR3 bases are TGTGCCAGCAGCGCGACAGAGTTTAACTATGGCTACACCTTC.

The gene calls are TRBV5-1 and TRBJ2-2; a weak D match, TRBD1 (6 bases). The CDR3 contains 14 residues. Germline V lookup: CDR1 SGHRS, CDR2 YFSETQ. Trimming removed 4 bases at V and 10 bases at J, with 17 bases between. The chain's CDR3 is CASSATGNLVELFF. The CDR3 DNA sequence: TGCGCCAGCAGCGCAACAGGGAATTTAGTGGAGCTGTTTTTT. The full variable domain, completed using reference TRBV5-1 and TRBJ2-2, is KAGVTQTPRYLIKTRGQQVTLSCSPISGHRSVSWYQQTPGQGLQFLFEYFSETQRNKGNFPGRFSGRQFSNSRSEMNVSTLELGDSALYLCASSATGNLVELFFGEGSRLTVL.

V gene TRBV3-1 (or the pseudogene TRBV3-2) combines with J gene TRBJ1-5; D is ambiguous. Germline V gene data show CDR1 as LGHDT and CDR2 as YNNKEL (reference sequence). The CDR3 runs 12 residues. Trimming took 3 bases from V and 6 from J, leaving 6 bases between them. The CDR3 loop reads CASSHSGQPQHF. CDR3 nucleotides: TGTGCCAGCAGCCATTCCGGTCAGCCCCAGCATTTT.

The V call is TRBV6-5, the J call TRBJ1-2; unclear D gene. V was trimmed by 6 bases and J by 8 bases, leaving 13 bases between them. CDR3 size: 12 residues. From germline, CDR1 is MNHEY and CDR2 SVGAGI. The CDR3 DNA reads TGTGCCAGCAGCTCTCGGACGGGCGGCTACACCTTC. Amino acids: CASSSRTGGYTF.

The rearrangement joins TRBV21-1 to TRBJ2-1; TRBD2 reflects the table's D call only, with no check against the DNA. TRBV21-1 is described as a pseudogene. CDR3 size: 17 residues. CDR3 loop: CASSMHCGRDSYNEQFF. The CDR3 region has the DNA TGTGCCAGCAGCATGCACTGCGGGAGGGACTCCTACAATGAGCAGTTCTTC.

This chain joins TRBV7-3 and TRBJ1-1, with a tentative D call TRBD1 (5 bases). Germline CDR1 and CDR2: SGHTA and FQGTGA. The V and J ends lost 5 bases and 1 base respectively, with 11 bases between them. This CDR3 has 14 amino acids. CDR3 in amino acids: CASSKSTGNTEAFF. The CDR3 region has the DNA TGTGCCAGCAGCAAATCAACAGGGAACACTGAAGCTTTCTTT. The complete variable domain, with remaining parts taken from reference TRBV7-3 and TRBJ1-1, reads GAGVSQTPSNKVTEKGKYVELRCDPISGHTALYWYRQSLGQGPEFLIYFQGTGAADDSGLPNDRFFAVRPEGSVSTLKIQRTERGDSAVYLCASSKSTGNTEAFFGQGTRLTVV.

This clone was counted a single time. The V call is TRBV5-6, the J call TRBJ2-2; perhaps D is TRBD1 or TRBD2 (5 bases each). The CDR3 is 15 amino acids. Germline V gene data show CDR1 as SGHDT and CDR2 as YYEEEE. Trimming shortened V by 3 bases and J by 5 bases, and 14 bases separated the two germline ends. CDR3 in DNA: TGTGCCAGCAGCTACGGGACGCGAGTGACCGGGGAGCTGTTTTTT. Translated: CASSYGTRVTGELFF.

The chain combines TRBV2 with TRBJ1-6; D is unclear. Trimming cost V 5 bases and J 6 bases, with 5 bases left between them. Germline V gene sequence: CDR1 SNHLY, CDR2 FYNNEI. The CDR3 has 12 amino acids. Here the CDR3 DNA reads TGTGCCAGCAGTACAGTTAATTCACCCCTCCACTTT. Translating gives CASSTVNSPLHF.

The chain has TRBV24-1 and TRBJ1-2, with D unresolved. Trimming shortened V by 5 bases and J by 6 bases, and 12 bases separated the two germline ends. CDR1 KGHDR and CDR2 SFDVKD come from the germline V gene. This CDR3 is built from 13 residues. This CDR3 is CATSARETDGYTF. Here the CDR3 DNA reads TGTGCCACCAGTGCTAGAGAGACGGATGGCTACACCTTC.

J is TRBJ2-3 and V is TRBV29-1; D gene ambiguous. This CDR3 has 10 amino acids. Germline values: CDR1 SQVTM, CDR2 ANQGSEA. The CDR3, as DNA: TGCAGTTCTAGCACAGATACGCAGTATTTT. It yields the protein CSSSTDTQYF.

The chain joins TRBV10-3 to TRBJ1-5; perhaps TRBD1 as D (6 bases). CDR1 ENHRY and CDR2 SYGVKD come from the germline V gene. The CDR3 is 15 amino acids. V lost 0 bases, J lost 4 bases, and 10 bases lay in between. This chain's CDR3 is CAISESGAANQPQHF. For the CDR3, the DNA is TGTGCCATCAGTGAGTCGGGGGCCGCTAATCAGCCCCAGCATTTT.

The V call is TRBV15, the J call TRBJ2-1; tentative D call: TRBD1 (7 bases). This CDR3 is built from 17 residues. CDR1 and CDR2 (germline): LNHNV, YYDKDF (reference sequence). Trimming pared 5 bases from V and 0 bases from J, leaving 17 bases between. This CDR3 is CATSLERRDSSYNEQFF. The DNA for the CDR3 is TGTGCCACCAGCTTGGAAAGGCGGGACAGCTCCTACAATGAGCAGTTCTTC.

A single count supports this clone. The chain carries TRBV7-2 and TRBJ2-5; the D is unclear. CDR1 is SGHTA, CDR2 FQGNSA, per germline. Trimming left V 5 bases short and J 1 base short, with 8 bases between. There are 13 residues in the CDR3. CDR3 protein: CASSRSLQETQYF. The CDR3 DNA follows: TGTGCCAGCAGCCGATCCCTCCAAGAGACCCAGTACTTC.

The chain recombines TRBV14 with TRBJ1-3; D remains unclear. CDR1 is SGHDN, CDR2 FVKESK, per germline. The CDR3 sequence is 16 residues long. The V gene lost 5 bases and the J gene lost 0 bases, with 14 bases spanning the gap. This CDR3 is CASSAHGPSSGNTIYF. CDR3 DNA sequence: TGTGCCAGCAGCGCTCACGGACCCAGCTCTGGAAACACCATATATTTT.

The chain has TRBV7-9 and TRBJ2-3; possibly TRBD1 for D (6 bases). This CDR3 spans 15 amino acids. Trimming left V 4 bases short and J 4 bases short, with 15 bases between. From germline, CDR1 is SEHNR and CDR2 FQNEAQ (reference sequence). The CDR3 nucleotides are TGTGCCAGCAGCTACACTTTCAGGGGTGCAGATACGCAGTATTTT. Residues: CASSYTFRGADTQYF.

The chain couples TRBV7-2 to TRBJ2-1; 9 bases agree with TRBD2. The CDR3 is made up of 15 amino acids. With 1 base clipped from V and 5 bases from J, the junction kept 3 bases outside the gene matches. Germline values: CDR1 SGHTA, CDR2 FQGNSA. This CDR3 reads CASSLGLAVNNEQFF. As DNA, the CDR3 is TGTGCCAGCAGCTTAGGACTAGCGGTTAACAATGAGCAGTTCTTC.

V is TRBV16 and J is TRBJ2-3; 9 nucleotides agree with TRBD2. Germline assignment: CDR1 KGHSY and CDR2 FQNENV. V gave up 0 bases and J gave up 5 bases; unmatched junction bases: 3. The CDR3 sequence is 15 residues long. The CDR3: CASSQSKLAGDTQYF. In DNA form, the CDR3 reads TGTGCCAGCAGCCAATCGAAACTAGCGGGAGATACGCAGTATTTT.

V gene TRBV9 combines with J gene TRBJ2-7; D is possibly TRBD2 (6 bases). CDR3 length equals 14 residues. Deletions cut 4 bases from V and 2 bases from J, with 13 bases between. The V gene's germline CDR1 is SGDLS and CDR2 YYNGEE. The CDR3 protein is CASSLIADTYEQYF. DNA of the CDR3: TGTGCCAGCAGCTTAATAGCGGATACCTACGAGCAGTACTTC.

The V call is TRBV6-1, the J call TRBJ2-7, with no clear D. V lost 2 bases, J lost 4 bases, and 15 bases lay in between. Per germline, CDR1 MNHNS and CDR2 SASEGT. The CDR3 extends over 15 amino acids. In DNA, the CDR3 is TGTGCCAGCAGTGAATGGAACCTTGGGGATTACGAGCAGTACTTC. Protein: CASSEWNLGDYEQYF.